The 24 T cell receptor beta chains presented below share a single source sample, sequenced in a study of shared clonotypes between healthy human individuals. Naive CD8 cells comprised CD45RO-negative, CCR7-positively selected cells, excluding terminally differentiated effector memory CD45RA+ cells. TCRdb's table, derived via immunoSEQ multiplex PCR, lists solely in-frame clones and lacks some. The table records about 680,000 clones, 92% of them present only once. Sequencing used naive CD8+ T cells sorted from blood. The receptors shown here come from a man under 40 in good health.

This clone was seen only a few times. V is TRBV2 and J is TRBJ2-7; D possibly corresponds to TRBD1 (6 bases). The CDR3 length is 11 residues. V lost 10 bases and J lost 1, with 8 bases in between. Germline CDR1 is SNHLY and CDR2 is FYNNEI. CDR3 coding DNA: TGTGCCACTGGACAGTCCTACGAGCAGTACTTC. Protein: CATGQSYEQYF.

CDR3 in amino acids: CASSAEGSSGRGSYEQYF. CDR3 DNA: TGTGCCAGCAGCGCTGAGGGGTCTAGCGGGAGGGGGTCCTACGAGCAGTACTTC. The chain couples TRBV9 to TRBJ2-7; 12 positions agree with TRBD2. Germline assignment: CDR1 SGDLS and CDR2 YYNGEE. J gave up 1 base and V 3 bases, and 11 bases lay outside the gene matches. The CDR3 extends over 18 amino acids.

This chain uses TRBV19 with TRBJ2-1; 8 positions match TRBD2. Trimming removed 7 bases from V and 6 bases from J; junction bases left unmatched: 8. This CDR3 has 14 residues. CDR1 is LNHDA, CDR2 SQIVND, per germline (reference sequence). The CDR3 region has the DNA TGTGCCAGTAATACGGGAGGGCCGGCCAATGAGCAGTTCTTC. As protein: CASNTGGPANEQFF.

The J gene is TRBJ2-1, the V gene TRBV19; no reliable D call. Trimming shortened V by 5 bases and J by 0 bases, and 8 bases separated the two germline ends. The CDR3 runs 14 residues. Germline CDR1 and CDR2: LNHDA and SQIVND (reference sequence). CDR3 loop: CASSSGRSYNEQFF. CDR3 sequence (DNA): TGTGCCAGTAGTTCGGGCCGCTCCTACAATGAGCAGTTCTTC.

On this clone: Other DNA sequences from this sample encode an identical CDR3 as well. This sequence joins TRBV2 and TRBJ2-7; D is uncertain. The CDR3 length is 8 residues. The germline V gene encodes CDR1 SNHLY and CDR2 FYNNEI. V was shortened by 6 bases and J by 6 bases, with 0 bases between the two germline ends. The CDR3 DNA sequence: TGTGCCAGCAGCGAGCAGTACTTC. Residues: CASSEQYF.

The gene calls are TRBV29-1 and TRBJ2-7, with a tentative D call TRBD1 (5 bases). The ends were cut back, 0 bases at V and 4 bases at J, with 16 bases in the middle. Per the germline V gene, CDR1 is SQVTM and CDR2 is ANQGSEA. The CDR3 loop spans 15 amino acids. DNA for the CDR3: TGCAGCGTTGAAGACGTAGTCCAGGGTTTATACGAGCAGTACTTC. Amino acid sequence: CSVEDVVQGLYEQYF.

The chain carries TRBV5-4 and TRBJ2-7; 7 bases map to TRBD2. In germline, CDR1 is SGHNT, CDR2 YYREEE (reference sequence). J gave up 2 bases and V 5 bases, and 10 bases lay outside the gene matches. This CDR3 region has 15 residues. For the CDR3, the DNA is TGTGCCAGCAGTTATTCCGGGGGGAGCACCTACGAGCAGTACTTC. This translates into CASSYSGGSTYEQYF.

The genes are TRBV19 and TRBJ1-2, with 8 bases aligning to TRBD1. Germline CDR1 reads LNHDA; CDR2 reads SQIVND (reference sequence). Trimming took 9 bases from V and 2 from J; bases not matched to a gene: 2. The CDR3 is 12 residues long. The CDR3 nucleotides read TGTGCCAGGTACAGGGGGAACTATGGCTACACCTTC. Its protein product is CARYRGNYGYTF. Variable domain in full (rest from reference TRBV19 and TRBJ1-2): DGGITQSPKYLFRKEGQNVTLSCEQNLNHDAMYWYRQDPGQGLRLIYYSQIVNDFQKGDIAEGYSVSREKKESFPLTVTSAQKNPTAFYLCARYRGNYGYTFGSGTRLTVV.

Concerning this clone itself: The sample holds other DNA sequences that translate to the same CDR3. In DNA form, the CDR3 reads TGTGCCAGCAGCAACAGTTACGAGCAGTACTTC. It codes for CASSNSYEQYF. The J gene is TRBJ2-7, the V gene TRBV7-9, with D unresolved. Trimming left V 5 bases short and J 4 bases short, with 6 bases between. Germline V gives CDR1 SEHNR, CDR2 FQNEAQ (reference sequence). The CDR3 is made up of 11 amino acids.

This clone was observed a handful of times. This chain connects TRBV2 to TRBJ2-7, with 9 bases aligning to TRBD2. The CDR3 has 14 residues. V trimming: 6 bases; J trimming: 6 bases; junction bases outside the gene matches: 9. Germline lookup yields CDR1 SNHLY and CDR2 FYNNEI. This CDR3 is CASSDPGLAPEQYF. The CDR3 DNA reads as TGTGCCAGCAGCGATCCGGGACTAGCCCCCGAGCAGTACTTC.

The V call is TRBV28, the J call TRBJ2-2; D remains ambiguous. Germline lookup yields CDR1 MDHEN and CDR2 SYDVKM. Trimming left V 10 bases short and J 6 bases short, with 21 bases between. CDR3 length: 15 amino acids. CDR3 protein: CATNSRTGWAGELFF. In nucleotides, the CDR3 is TGTGCCACCAACTCCAGGACGGGCTGGGCCGGGGAGCTGTTTTTT.

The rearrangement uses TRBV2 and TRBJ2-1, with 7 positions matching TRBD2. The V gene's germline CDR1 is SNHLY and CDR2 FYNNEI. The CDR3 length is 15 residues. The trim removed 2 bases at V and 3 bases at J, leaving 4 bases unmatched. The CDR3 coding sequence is TGTGCCAGCAGTGAACTAGCGGAAGGCTACAATGAGCAGTTCTTC. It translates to CASSELAEGYNEQFF.

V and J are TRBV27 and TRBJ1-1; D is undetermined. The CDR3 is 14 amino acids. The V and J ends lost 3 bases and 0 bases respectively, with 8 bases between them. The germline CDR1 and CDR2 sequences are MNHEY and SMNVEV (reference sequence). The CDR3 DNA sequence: TGTGCCAGCAGTTTTGGGAACATGAACACTGAAGCTTTCTTT. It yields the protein CASSFGNMNTEAFF.

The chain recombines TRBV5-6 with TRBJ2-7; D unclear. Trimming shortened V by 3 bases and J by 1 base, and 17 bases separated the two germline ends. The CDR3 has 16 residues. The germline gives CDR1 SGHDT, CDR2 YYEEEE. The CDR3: CASSWTIGESSYEQYF. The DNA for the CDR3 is TGTGCCAGCAGCTGGACCATAGGTGAATCGTCCTACGAGCAGTACTTC. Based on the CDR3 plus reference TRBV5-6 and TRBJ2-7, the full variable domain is DAGVTQSPTHLIKTRGQQVTLRCSPKSGHDTVSWYQQALGQGPQFIFQYYEEEERQRGNFPDRFSGHQFPNYSSELNVNALLLGDSALYLCASSWTIGESSYEQYFGPGTRLTVT.

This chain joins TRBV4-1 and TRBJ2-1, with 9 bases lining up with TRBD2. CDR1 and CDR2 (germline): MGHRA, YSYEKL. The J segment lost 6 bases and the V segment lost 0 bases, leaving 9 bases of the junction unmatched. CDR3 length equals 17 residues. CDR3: CASSQDPPSGASNEQFF. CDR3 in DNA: TGCGCCAGCAGCCAAGATCCCCCTAGCGGGGCCTCCAATGAGCAGTTCTTC.

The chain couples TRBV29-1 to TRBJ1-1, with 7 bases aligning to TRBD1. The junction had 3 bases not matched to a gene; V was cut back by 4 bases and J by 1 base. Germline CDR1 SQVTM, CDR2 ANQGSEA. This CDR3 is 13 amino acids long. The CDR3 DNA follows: TGCAGCGTTGTGTGGGACAGGAACACTGAAGCTTTCTTT. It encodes CSVVWDRNTEAFF.

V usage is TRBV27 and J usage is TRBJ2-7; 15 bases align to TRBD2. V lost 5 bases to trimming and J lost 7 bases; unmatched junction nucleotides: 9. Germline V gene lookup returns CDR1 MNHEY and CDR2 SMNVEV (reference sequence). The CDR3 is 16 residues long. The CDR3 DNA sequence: TGTGCCAGCAGTCCCAGTCCGGGGACTAGCGGGGGGGAGCAGTACTTC. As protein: CASSPSPGTSGGEQYF.

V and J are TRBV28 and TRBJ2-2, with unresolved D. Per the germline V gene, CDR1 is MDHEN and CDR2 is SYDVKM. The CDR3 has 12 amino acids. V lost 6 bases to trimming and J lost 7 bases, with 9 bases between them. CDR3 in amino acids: CASSKGGGELFF. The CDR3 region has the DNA TGTGCCAGCAGCAAGGGTGGCGGGGAGCTGTTTTTT.

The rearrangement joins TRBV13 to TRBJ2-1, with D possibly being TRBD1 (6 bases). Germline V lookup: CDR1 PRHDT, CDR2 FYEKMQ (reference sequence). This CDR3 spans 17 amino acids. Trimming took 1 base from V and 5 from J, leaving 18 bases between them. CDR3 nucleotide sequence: TGTGCCAGCAGCTTAGTGGGCAGGGGTATAGGGAACAATGAGCAGTTCTTC. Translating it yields CASSLVGRGIGNNEQFF.

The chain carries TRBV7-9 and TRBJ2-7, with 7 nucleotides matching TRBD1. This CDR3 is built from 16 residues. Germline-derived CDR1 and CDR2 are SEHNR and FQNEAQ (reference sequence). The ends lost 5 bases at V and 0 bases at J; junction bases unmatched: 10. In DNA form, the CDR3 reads TGTGCCAGCAGCACCACAACCGGGACAGACTCCTACGAGCAGTACTTC. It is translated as CASSTTTGTDSYEQYF.

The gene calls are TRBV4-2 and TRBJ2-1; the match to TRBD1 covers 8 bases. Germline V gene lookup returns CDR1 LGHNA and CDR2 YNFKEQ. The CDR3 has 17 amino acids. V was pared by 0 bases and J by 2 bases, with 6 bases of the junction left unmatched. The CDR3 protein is CASSQDLGRGPYNEQFF. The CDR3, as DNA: TGTGCCAGCAGCCAAGATTTGGGCAGGGGGCCCTACAATGAGCAGTTCTTC.

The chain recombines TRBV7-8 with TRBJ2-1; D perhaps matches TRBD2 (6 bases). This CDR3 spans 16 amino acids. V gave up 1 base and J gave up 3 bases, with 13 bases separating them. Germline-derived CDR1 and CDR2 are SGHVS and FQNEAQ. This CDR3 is CASSLGIGSVYNEQFF. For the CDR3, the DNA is TGTGCCAGCAGCTTAGGGATCGGGAGCGTCTACAATGAGCAGTTCTTC.

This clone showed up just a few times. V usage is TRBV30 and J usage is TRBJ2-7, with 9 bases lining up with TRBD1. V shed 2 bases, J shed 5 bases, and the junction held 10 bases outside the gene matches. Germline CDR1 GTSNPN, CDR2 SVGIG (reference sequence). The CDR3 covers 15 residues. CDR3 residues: CAWSFLGDRGDEQYF. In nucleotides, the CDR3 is TGTGCCTGGAGTTTTTTGGGAGACAGGGGGGACGAGCAGTACTTC.

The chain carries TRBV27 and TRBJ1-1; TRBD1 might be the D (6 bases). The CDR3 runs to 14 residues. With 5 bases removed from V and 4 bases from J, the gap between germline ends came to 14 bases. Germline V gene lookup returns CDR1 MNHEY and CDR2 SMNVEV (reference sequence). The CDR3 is CASSPGRGPTEAFF. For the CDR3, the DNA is TGTGCCAGCAGTCCCGGCAGGGGCCCCACTGAAGCTTTCTTT.